This T cell receptor (beta chain) was retrieved from a study of blood T cell repertoires in COVID-19. There are 15 residues in the CDR3. The germline V gene has CDR1 MNHEY and CDR2 SMNVEV (reference sequence). Trimming took 4 bases from V and 4 from J, leaving 14 bases between them. On this clone: The sample has other DNA sequences that encode this CDR3 too.

Repertoires were generated with immunoSEQ multiplex PCR, while TCRdb's copy carries only in-frame clones and drops some. In the table there are 390,000 or so clones, nearly 90% of which are singletons. Sequenced sample: peripheral blood. The receptor was isolated from a man younger than 35 with active or convalescent COVID-19. The rearrangement joins TRBV27 to TRBJ1-5, with TRBD1 as a possible D gene (5 bases). DNA of the CDR3: TGTGCCAGCAGTTCAACCGGGACTTTAAATCAGCCCCAGCATTTT. Translating gives CASSSTGTLNQPQHF.